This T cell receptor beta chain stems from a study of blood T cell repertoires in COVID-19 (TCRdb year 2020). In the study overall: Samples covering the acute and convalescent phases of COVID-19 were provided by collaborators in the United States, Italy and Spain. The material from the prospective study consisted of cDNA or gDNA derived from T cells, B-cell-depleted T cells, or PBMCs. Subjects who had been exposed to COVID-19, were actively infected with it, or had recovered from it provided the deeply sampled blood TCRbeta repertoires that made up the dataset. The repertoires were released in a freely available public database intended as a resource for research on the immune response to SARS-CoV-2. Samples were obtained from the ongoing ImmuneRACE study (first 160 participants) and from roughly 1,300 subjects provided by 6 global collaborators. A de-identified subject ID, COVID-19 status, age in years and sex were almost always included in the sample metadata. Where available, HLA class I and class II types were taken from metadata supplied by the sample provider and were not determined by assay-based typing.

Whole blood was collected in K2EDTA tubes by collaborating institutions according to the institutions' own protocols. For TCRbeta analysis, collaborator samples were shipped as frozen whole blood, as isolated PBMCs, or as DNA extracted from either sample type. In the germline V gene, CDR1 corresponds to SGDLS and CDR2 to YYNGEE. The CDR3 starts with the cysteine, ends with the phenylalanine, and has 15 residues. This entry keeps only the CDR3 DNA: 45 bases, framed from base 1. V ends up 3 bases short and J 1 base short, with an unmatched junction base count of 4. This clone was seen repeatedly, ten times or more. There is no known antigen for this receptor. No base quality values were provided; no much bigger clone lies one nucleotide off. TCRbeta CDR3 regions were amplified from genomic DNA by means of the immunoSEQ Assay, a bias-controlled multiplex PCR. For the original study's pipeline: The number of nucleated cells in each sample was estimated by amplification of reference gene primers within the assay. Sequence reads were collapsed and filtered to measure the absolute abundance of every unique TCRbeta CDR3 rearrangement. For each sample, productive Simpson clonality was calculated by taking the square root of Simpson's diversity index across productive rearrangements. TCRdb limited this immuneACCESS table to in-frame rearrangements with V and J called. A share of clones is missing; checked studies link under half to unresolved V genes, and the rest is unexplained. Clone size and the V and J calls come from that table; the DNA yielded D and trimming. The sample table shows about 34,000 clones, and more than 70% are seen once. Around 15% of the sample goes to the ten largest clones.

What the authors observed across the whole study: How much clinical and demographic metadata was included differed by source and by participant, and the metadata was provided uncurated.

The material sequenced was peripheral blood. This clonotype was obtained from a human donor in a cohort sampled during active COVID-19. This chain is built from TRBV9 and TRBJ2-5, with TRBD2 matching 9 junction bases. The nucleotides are TGTGCCAGCAGCGGGAGCGGGAGGCCCCAAGAGACCCAGTACTTC. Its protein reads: CASSGSGRPQETQYF.